The source of this T cell receptor (beta chain) is a study of spatial heterogeneity in lung cancer. Study information: There was a strong correlation between the counts of TCR transcripts measured in tumor regions and a T cell transcriptional module score that was calculated from matched bulk RNA-seq. The average appearance count of each unique TCR and UMI combination in raw reads was more than ten.

The CDR3 contains 16 residues. Per germline, CDR1 LNHDA and CDR2 SQIVND (reference sequence). Trimming left V 6 bases short and J 2 bases short, with 18 bases between. TCRdb processed the 5' RACE reads anew with MiXCR; each CDR3 protein has one entry. The table includes 4,900 or so distinct CDR3 sequences, roughly 22% detected once. General study points: Expanded intratumoral alpha and beta TCR counts tracked tumor mutation counts.

The sample's time point: sample taken at primary tumor resection. More than 70 TRACERx patients with early, untreated non-small cell lung cancer donated samples. No cells were sorted before sequencing. The whole RNA sequenced was extracted from tumor, nontumor lung or frozen PBMC. A remark on this clonotype: Its antigen is still unknown.

The sample was lung tumor tissue, taken at surgery. The chain has TRBV19 and TRBJ2-3; the D gene is possibly TRBD1 (8 bases). The receptor comes from a male donor with early-stage non-small cell lung cancer. The CDR3, as DNA: TGTGCCAGTAGCCGGACAGGGAGGGGCATCACAGATACGCAGTATTTT. Translation: CASSRTGRGITDTQYF.